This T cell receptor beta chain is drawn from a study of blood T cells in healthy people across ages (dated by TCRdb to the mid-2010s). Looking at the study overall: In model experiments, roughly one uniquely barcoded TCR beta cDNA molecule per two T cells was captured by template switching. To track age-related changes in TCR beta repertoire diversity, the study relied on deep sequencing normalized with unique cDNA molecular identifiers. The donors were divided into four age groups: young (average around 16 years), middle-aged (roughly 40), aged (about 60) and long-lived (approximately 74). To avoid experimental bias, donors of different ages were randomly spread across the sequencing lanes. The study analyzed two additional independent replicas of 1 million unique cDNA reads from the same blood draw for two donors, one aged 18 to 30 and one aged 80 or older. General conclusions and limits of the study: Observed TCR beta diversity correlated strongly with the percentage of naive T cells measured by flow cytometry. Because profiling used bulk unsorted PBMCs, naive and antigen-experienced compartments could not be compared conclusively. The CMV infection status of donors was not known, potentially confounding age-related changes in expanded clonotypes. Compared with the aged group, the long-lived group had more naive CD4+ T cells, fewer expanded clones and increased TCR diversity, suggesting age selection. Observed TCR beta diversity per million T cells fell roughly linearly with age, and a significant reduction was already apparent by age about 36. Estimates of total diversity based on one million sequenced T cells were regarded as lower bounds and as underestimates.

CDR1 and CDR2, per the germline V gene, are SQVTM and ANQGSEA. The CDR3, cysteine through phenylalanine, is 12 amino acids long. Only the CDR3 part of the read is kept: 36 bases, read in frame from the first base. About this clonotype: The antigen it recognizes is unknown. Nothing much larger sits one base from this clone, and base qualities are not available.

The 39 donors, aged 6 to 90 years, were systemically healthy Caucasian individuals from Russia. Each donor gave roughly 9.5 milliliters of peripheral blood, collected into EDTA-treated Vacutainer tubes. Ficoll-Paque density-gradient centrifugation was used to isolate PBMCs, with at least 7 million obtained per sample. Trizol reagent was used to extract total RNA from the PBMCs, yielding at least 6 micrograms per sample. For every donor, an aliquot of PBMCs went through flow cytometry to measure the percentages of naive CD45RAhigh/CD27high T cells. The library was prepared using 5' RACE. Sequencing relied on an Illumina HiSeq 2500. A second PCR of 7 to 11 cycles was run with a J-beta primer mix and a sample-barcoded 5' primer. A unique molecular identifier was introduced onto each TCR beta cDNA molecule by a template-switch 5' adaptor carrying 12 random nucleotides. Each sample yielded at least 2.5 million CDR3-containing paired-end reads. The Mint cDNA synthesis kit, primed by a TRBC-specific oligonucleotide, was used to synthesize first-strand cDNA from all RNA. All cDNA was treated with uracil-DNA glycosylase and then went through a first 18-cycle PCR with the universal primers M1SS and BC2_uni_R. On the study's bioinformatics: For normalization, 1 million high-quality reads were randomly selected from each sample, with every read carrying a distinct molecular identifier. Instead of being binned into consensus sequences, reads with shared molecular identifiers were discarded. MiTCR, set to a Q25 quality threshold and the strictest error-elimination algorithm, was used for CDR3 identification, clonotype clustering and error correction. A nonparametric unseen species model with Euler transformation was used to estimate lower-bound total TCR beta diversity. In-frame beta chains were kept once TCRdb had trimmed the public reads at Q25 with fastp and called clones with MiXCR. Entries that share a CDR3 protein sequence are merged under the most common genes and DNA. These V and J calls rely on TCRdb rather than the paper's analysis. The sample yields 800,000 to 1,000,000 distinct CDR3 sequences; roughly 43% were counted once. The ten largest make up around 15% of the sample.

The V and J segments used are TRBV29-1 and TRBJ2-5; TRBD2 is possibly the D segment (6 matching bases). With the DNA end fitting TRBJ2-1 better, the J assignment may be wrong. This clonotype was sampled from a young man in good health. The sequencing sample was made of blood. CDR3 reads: CSVDQGGETQFF. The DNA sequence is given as TGCAGCGTTGATCAGGGAGGAGAGACCCAGTTCTTC.